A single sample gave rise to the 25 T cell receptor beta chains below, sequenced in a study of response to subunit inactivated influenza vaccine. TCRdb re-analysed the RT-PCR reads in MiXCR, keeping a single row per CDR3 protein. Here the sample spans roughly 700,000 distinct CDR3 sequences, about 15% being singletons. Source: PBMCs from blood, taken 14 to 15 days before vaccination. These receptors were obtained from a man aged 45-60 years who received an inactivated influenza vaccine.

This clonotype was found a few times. In DNA form, the CDR3 reads TGTGCCAGCAGATCCCCGGGACAGGGATTCGGGGAGACCCAGTACTTC. This sequence encodes CASRSPGQGFGETQYF. The chain couples TRBV6-2 or TRBV6-3 to TRBJ2-5; 9 bases agree with TRBD1. The CDR3 totals 16 residues. V lost 6 bases and J lost 5; bases outside the gene matches: 13. Germline V gives CDR1 MNHEY, CDR2 SVGEGT.

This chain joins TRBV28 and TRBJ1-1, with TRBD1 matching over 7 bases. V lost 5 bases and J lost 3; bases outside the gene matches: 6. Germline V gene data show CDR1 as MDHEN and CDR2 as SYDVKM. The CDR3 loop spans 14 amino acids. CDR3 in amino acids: CASSPRGRDTEAFF. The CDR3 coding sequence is TGTGCCAGCAGTCCCAGGGGGAGGGACACTGAAGCTTTCTTT.

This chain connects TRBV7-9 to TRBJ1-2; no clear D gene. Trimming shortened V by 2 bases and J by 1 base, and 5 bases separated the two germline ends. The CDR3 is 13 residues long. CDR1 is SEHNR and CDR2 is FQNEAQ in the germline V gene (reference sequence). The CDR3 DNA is TGTGCCAGCAGCTTAAACAATAACTATGGCTACACCTTC. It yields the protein CASSLNNNYGYTF.

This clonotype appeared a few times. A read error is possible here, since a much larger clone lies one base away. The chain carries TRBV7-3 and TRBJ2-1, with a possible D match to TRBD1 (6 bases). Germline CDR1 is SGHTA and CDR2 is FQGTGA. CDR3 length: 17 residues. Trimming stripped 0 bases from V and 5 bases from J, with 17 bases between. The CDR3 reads CASSLTTTRGTHNEQFF. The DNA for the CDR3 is TGTGCCAGCAGCTTAACGACCACTAGGGGGACCCACAATGAGCAGTTCTTC.

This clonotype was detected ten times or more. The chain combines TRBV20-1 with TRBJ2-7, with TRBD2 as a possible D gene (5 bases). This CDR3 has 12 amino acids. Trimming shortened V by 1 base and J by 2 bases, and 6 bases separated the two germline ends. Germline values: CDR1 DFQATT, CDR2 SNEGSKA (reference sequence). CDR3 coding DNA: TGCAGTGCTAGAGGAGGGCCCTACGAGCAGTACTTC. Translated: CSARGGPYEQYF.

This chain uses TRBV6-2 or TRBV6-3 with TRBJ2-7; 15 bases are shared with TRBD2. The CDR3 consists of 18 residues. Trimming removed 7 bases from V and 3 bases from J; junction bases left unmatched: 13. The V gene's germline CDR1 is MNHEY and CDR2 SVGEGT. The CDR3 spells CASMNPGLAGGFGYEQYF. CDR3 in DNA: TGTGCCAGCATGAACCCGGGACTAGCGGGGGGTTTCGGCTACGAGCAGTACTTC.

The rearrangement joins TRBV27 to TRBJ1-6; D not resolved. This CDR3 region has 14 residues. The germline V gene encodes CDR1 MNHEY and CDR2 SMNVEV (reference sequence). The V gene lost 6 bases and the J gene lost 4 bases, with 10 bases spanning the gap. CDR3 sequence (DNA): TGTGCCAGCAGCCCCAATGCTTATAATTCACCCCTCCACTTT. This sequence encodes CASSPNAYNSPLHF.

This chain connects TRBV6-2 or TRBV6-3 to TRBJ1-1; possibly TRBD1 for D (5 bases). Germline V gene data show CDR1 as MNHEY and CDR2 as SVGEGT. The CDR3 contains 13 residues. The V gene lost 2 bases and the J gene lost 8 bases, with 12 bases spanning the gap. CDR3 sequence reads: CASSYLGRREAFF. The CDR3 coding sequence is TGTGCCAGCAGTTACCTGGGACGGAGAGAAGCTTTCTTT.

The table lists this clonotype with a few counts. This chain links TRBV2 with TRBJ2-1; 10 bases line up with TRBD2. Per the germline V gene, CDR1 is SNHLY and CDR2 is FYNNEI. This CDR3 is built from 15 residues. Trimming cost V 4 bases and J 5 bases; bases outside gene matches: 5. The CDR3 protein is CASSVLAGAHNEQFF. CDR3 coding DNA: TGTGCCAGCAGTGTTCTAGCGGGGGCCCACAATGAGCAGTTCTTC.

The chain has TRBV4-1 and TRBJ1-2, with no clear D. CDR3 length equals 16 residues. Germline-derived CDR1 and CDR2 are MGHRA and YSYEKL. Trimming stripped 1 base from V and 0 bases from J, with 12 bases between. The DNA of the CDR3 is TGCGCCAGCAGCCAAGTCTTGCCACGGGCTAACTATGGCTACACCTTC. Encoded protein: CASSQVLPRANYGYTF.

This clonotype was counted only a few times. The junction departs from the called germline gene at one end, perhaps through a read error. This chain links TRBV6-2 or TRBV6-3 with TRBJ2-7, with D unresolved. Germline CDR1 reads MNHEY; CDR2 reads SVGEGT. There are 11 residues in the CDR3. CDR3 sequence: CASSYGTAAIF. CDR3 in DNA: TGTGCCAGCAGTTACGGTACCGCAGCCATCTTC.

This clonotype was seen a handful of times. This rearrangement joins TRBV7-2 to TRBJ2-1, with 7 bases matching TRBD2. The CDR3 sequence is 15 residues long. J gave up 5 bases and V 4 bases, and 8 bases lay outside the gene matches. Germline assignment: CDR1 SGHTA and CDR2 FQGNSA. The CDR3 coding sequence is TGTGCCAGCAGCTCCAGTAGGACTAGGAACAATGAGCAGTTCTTC. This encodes CASSSSRTRNNEQFF.

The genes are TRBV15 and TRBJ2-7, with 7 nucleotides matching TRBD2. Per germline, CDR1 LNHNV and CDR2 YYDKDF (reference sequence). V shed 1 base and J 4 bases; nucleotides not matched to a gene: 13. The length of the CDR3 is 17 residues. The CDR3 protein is CATSRVLLSGPGYEQYF. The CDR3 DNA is TGTGCCACCAGCAGAGTTCTCCTTAGCGGGCCCGGTTACGAGCAGTACTTC.

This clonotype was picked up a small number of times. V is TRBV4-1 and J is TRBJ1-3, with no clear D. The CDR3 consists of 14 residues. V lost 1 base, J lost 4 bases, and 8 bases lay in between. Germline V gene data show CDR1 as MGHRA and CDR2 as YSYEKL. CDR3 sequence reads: CASSQARPGNTIYF. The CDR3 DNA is TGCGCCAGCAGCCAAGCTCGCCCCGGAAACACCATATATTTT.

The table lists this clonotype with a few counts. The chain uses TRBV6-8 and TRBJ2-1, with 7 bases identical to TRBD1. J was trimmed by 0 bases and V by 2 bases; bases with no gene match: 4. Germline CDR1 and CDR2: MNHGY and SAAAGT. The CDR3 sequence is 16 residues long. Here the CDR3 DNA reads TGTGCCAGCAGTTACCCCGGGACAGCCTCCTACAATGAGCAGTTCTTC. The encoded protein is CASSYPGTASYNEQFF.

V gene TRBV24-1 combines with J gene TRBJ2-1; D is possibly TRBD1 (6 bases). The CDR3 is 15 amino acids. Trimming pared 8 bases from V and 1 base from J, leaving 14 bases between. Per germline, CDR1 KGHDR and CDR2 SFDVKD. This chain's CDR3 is CATTAGDGSYNEQFF. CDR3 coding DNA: TGTGCCACCACCGCAGGGGACGGGTCCTACAATGAGCAGTTCTTC.

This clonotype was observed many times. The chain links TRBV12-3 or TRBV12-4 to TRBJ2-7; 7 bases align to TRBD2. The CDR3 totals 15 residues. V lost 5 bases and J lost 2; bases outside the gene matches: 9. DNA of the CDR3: TGTGCCAGCAGTACGGGAGGTAGCGGAACCTACGAGCAGTACTTC. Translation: CASSTGGSGTYEQYF.

The CDR3 sequence is CASSASSAFSDTQYF. CDR3 bases: TGTGCCAGCAGTGCTAGTTCTGCTTTTTCAGATACGCAGTATTTT. The chain uses TRBV2 and TRBJ2-3; D is unclear. V gave up 4 bases and J gave up 4 bases, with 15 bases separating them. The germline CDR1 and CDR2 sequences are SNHLY and FYNNEI. This CDR3 has 15 amino acids.

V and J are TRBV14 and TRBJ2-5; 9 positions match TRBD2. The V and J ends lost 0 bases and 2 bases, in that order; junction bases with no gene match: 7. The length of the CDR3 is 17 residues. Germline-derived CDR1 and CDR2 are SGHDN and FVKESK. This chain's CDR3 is CASSQDIAGGLQETQYF. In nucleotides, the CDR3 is TGTGCCAGCAGCCAAGATATTGCGGGGGGGCTTCAAGAGACCCAGTACTTC. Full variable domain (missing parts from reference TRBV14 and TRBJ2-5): EAGVTQFPSHSVIEKGQTVTLRCDPISGHDNLYWYRRVMGKEIKFLLHFVKESKQDESGMPNNRFLAERTGGTYSTLKVQPAELEDSGVYFCASSQDIAGGLQETQYFGPGTRLLVL.

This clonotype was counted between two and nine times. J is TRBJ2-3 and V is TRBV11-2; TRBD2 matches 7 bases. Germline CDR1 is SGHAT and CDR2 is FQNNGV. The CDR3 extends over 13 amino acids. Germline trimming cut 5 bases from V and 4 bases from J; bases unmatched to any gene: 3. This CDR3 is CASSTGGSDTQYF. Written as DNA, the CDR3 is TGTGCCAGCAGCACCGGGGGGTCAGATACGCAGTATTTT.

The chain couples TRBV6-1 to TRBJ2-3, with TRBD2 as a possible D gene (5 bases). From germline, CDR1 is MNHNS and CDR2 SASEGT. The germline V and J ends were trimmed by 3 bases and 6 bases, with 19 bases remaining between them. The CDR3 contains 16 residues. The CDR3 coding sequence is TGTGCCAGCAGTGATAAGGACTCACGTCTCAGGGATACGCAGTATTTT. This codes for CASSDKDSRLRDTQYF.

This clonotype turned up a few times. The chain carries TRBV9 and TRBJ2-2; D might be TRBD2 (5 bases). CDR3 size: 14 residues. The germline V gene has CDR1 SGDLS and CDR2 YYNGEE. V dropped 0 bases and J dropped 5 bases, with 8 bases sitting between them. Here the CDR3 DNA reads TGTGCCAGCAGCGTAGAGTCGGGAACCGGGGAGCTGTTTTTT. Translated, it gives CASSVESGTGELFF.

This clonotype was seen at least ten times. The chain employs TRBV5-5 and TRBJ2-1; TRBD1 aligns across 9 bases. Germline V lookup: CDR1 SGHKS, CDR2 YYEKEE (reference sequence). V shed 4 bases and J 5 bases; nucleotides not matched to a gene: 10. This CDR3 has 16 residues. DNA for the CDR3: TGTGCCAGCAGCAAGCGGACAGGGGCCACCCACAATGAGCAGTTCTTC. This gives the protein CASSKRTGATHNEQFF.

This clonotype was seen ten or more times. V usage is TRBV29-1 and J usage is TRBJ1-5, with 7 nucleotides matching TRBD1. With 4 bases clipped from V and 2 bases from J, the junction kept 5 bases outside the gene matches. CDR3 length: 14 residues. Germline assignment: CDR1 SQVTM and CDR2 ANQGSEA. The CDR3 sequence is CSVASGQGNQPQHF. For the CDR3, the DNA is TGCAGCGTTGCCTCAGGACAGGGCAATCAGCCCCAGCATTTT.

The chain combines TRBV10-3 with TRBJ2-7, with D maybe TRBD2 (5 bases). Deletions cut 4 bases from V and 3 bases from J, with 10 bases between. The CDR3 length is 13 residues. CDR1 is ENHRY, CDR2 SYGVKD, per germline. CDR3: CAISAGLSYEQYF. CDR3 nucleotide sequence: TGTGCCATCAGTGCCGGACTCAGCTACGAGCAGTACTTC.